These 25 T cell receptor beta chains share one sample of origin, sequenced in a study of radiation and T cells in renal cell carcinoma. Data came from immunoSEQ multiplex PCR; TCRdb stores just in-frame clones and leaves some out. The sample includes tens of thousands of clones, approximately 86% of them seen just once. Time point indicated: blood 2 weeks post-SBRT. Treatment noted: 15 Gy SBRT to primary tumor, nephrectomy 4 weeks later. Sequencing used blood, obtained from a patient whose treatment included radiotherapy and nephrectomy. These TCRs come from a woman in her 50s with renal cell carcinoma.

In nucleotides, the CDR3 is TGTGCCAGCAGAGCAATAGCGGGAGTCTACGAGCAGTACTTC. Residues: CASRAIAGVYEQYF. The chain carries TRBV2 and TRBJ2-7; 9 bases agree with TRBD2. After removal of 6 bases from V and 3 bases from J, the junction contained 6 bases not matched to a gene. The germline CDR1 and CDR2 sequences are SNHLY and FYNNEI. CDR3 size: 14 residues.

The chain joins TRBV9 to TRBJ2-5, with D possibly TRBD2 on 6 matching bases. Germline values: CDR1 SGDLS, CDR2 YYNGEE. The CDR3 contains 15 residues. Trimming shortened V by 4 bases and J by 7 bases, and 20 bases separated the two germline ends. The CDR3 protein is CASSLSGTYAGTQYF. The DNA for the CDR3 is TGTGCCAGCAGCCTCTCCGGGACTTATGCAGGGACCCAGTACTTC.

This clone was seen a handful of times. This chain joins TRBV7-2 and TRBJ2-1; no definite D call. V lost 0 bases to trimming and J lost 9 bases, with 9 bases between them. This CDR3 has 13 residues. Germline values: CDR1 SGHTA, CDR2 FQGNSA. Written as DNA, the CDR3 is TGTGCCAGCAGCTTAGCGCGTTTTGGTGAGCAGTTCTTC. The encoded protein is CASSLARFGEQFF.

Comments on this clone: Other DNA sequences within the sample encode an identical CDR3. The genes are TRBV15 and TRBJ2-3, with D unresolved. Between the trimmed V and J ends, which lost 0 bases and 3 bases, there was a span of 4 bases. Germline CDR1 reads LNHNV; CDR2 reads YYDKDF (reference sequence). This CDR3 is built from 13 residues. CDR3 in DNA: TGTGCCACCAGCAGAGATCTGACAGATACGCAGTATTTT. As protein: CATSRDLTDTQYF.

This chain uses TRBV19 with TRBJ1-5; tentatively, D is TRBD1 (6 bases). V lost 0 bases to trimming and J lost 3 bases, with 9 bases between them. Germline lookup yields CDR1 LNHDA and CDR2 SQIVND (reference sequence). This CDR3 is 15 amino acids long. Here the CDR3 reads CASSIDSGDNQPQHF. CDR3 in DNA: TGTGCCAGTAGTATAGATTCAGGGGACAATCAGCCCCAGCATTTT.

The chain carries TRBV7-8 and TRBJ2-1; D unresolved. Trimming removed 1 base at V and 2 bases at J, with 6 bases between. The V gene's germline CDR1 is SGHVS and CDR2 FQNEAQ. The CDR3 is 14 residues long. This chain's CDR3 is CASSLDGAYNEQFF. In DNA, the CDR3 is TGTGCCAGCAGCTTAGATGGGGCCTACAATGAGCAGTTCTTC.

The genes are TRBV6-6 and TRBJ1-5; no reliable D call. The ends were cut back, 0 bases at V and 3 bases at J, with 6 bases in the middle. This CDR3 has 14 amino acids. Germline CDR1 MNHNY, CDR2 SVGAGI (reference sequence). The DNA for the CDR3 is TGTGCCAGCAGTTACTCGAACACCAATCAGCCCCAGCATTTT. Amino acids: CASSYSNTNQPQHF.

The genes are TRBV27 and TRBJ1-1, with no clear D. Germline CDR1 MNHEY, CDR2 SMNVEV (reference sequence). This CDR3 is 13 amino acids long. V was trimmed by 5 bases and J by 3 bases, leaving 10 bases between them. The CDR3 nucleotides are TGTGCCAGCAGTCATAACCGGGACACTGAAGCTTTCTTT. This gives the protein CASSHNRDTEAFF.

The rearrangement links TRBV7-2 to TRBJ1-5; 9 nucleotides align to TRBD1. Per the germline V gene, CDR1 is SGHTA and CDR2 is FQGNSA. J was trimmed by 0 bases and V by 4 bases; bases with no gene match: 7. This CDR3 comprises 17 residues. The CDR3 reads CASSSTRDRASNQPQHF. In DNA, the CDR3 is TGTGCCAGCAGCTCAACCCGGGACAGGGCTAGCAATCAGCCCCAGCATTTT.

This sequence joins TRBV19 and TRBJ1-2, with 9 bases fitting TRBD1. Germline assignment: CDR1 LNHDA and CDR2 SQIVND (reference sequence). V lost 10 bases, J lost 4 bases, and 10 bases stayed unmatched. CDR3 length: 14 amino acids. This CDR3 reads CAIFRDRAIYGYTF. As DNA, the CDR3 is TGTGCCATTTTCCGGGACAGGGCCATCTATGGCTACACCTTC.

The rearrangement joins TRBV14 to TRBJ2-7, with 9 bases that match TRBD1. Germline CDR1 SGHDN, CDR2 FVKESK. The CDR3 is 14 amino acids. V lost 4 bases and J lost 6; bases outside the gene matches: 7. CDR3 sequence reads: CASSRRQGGGEQYF. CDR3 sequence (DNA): TGTGCCAGCAGCCGCCGACAGGGGGGAGGCGAGCAGTACTTC. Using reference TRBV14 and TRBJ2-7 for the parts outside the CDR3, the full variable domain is EAGVTQFPSHSVIEKGQTVTLRCDPISGHDNLYWYRRVMGKEIKFLLHFVKESKQDESGMPNNRFLAERTGGTYSTLKVQPAELEDSGVYFCASSRRQGGGEQYFGPGTRLTVT.

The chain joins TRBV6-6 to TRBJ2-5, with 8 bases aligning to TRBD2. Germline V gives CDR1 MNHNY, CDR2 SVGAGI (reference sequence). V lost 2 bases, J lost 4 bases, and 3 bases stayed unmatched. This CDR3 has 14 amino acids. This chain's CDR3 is CASSYNAGGETQYF. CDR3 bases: TGTGCCAGCAGTTACAATGCGGGGGGAGAGACCCAGTACTTC.

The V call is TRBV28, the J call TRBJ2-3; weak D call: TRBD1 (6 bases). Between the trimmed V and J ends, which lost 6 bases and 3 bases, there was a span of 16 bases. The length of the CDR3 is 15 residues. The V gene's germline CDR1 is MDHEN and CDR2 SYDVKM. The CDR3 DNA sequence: TGTGCCAGCAGCCCCACAGGGTCGGGGACAGATACGCAGTATTTT. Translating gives CASSPTGSGTDTQYF.

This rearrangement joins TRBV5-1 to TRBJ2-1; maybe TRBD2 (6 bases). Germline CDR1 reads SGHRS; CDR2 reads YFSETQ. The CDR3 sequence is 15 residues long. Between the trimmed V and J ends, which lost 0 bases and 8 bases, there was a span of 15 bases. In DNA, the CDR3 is TGCGCCAGCAGCTTGGCCCAAGCGGGTCTGGATGAGCAGTTCTTC. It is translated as CASSLAQAGLDEQFF.

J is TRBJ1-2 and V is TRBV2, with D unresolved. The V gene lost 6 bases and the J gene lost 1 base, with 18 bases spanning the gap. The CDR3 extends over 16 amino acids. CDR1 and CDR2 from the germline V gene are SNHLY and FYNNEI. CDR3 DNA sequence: TGTGCCAGCAGAGGGTCAGGCGCCGAGTATAACTATGGCTACACCTTC. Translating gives CASRGSGAEYNYGYTF.

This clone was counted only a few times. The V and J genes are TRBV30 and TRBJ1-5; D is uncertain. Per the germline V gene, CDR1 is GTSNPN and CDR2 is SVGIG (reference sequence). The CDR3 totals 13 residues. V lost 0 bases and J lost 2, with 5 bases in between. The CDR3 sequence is CAWSVAGNQPQHF. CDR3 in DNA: TGTGCCTGGAGTGTCGCGGGCAATCAGCCCCAGCATTTT.

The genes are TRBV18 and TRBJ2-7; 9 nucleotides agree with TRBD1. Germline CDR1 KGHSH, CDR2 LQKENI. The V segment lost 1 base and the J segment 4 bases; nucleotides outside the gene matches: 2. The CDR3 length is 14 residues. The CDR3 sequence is CASSPRTGEYEQYF. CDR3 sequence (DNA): TGTGCCAGCTCACCACGGACAGGGGAGTACGAGCAGTACTTC. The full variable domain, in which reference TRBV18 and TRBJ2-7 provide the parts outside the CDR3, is NAGVMQNPRHLVRRRGQEARLRCSPMKGHSHVYWYRQLPEEGLKFMVYLQKENIIDESGMPKERFSAEFPKEGPSILRIQQVVRGDSAAYFCASSPRTGEYEQYFGPGTRLTVT.

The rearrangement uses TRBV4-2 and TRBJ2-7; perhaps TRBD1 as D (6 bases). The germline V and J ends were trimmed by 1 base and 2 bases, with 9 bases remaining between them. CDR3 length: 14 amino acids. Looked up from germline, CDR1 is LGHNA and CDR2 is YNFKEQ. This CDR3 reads CASSQGQETYEQYF. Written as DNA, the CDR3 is TGTGCCAGCAGCCAAGGACAGGAGACCTACGAGCAGTACTTC.

CDR3 DNA: TGTGCCAGTAGTGCTGGACAGGGAGGGCAAGAGACCCAGTACTTC. Amino acids: CASSAGQGGQETQYF. V and J are TRBV19 and TRBJ2-5; D possibly corresponds to TRBD1 (8 bases). Deletions cut 5 bases from V and 2 bases from J, with 15 bases between. The CDR3 runs 15 residues. Per the germline V gene, CDR1 is LNHDA and CDR2 is SQIVND (reference sequence).

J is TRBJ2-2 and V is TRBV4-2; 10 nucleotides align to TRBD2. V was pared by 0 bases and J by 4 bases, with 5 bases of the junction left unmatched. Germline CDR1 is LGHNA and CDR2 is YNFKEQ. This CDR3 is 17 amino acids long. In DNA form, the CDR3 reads TGTGCCAGCAGCCAAGATCTAGCTAGCGGGGGCACCGGGGAGCTGTTTTTT. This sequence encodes CASSQDLASGGTGELFF.

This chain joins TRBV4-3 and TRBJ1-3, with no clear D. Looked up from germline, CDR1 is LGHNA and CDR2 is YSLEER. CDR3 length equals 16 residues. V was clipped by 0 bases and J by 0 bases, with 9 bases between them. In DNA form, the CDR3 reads TGCGCCAGCAGCCAAGATTGGCCGTCCTCTGGAAACACCATATATTTT. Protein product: CASSQDWPSSGNTIYF.

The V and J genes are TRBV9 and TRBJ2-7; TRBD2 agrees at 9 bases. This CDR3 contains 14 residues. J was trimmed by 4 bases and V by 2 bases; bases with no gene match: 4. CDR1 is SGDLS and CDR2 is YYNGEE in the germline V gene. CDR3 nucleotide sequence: TGTGCCAGCAGCGTGGCGGGAGGGCCTTACGAGCAGTACTTC. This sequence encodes CASSVAGGPYEQYF.

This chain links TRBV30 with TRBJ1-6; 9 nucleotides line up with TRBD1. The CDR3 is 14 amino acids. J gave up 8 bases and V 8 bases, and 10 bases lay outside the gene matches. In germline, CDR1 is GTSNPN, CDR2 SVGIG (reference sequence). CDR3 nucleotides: TGTGCCCGGGGGCCCGGGACAGGGCATTCACCCCTCCACTTT. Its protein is CARGPGTGHSPLHF.

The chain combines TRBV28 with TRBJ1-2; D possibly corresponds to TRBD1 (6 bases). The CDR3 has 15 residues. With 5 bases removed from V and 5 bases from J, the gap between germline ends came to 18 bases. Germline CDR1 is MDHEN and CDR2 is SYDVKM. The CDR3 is CASSLRQVERYGYTF. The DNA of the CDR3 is TGTGCCAGCAGTCTTCGACAGGTCGAGAGGTATGGCTACACCTTC.

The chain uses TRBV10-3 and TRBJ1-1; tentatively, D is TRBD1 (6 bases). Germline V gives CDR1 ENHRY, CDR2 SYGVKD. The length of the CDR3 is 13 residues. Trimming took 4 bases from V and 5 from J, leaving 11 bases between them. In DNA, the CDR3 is TGTGCCATCAGTGTACGGGGGCAAACTGAAGCTTTCTTT. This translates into CAISVRGQTEAFF.